Detailed here is one T cell receptor (beta chain). The data were taken from a study of control samples from healthy donors and cancer patients. V lost 3 bases, J lost 3 bases, and 7 bases lay in between. The CDR3 loop spans 13 amino acids. CDR1 and CDR2 (germline): SGHRS, YFSETQ. Profiling relied on immunoSEQ multiplex PCR, and the TCRdb table lists in-frame clones only, not all of them. The top ten clones hold roughly 1.5% of a sample with about 180,000 clones, nearly 90% of them seen once. The sequence was collected from a woman between 45 and 60 years old in good health. Input material: blood. This chain joins TRBV5-1 and TRBJ1-5; no reliable D call. This CDR3 is CASSSGNNQPQHF. CDR3 bases: TGCGCCAGCAGCTCCGGGAACAATCAGCCCCAGCATTTT.